A single sample is the source of the 17 T cell receptor beta chains below, sequenced in a study of blood T cell repertoires in COVID-19. Sequencing was performed with immunoSEQ multiplex PCR; in TCRdb, only in-frame clones are kept and a portion is missing. Of some 350,000 clones in the sample, 90% were seen once. The sample comprised peripheral blood. These receptors were collected from a man younger than 35 with active or convalescent COVID-19.

The V call is TRBV5-6, the J call TRBJ1-1; tentatively, D is TRBD1 (5 bases). Trimming removed 6 bases at V and 9 bases at J, with 21 bases between. The CDR3 extends over 14 amino acids. Germline lookup yields CDR1 SGHDT and CDR2 YYEEEE. CDR3 in amino acids: CASTPGGGSPQAFF. For the CDR3, the DNA is TGTGCCAGCACCCCGGGGGGAGGGTCGCCCCAAGCTTTCTTT.

The chain is built from TRBV25-1 and TRBJ1-5, with 8 bases that match TRBD1. The CDR3 covers 14 residues. Trimming cost V 2 bases and J 6 bases; bases outside gene matches: 3. Per germline, CDR1 MGHDK and CDR2 SYGVNS. The CDR3 region is CASSEQGAAQPQHF. CDR3 coding DNA: TGTGCCAGCAGTGAACAGGGGGCAGCTCAGCCCCAGCATTTT.

The V gene is TRBV28, the J gene TRBJ1-6; 10 positions match TRBD1. CDR1 MDHEN and CDR2 SYDVKM come from the germline V gene. V was pared by 4 bases and J by 4 bases, with 13 bases of the junction left unmatched. This CDR3 has 19 amino acids. The CDR3 nucleotides are TGTGCCAGCAGTTCAGGCCCGGGACAGGGGCGTTATTATAATTCACCCCTCCACTTT. Amino acids: CASSSGPGQGRYYNSPLHF.

Only one count was recorded for this clone. This chain's CDR3 is CATRTGESSPLHF. CDR3 nucleotides: TGTGCCACAAGGACAGGGGAATCTTCACCCCTCCACTTT. J is TRBJ1-6 and V is TRBV6-5, with 9 bases aligning to TRBD1. After removal of 10 bases from V and 9 bases from J, the junction contained 7 bases not matched to a gene. Germline assignment: CDR1 MNHEY and CDR2 SVGAGI. The CDR3 spans 13 residues.

CDR3 coding DNA: TGTGCCAGCAGCTTTGGCCTAGCGCGAAGAGTAGTCTACGAGCAGTACTTC. As protein: CASSFGLARRVVYEQYF. The chain uses TRBV11-2 and TRBJ2-7, with D maybe TRBD2 (6 bases). Trimming removed 3 bases at V and 3 bases at J, with 21 bases between. Germline V gene data show CDR1 as SGHAT and CDR2 as FQNNGV. CDR3 length: 17 residues.

V gene TRBV28 combines with J gene TRBJ1-2, with D possibly being TRBD1 (5 bases). The CDR3 sequence is 16 residues long. CDR1 is MDHEN and CDR2 is SYDVKM in the germline V gene. V was shortened by 3 bases and J by 6 bases, with 20 bases between the two germline ends. CDR3 region: CASSLRPVGQVDGYTF. The CDR3, as DNA: TGTGCCAGCAGTTTGCGACCCGTGGGGCAGGTCGATGGCTACACCTTC.

The chain links TRBV5-5 to TRBJ2-7; TRBD2 aligns across 10 bases. With 5 bases clipped from V and 6 bases from J, the junction kept 8 bases outside the gene matches. CDR1 is SGHKS, CDR2 YYEKEE, per germline (reference sequence). The CDR3 sequence is 14 residues long. CDR3 sequence reads: CASSSLAGAREQYF. The CDR3 region has the DNA TGTGCCAGCAGTTCGCTAGCGGGGGCACGCGAGCAGTACTTC. Full variable domain (rest looked up from reference TRBV5-5 and TRBJ2-7): DAGVTQSPTHLIKTRGQQVTLRCSPISGHKSVSWYQQVLGQGPQFIFQYYEKEERGRGNFPDRFSARQFPNYSSELNVNALLLGDSALYLCASSSLAGAREQYFGPGTRLTVT.

The rearrangement joins TRBV5-5 to TRBJ2-7, with TRBD2 matching over 10 bases. V was clipped by 6 bases and J by 3 bases; unmatched bases: 3. This CDR3 is built from 13 residues. CDR1 and CDR2 from the germline V gene are SGHKS and YYEKEE (reference sequence). CDR3 DNA: TGTGCCAGCAATTTAGCGGGAGGCTACGAGCAGTACTTC. This gives the protein CASNLAGGYEQYF.

On this clone: Other DNA sequences in this specimen translate into the identical CDR3. V usage is TRBV6-2 or TRBV6-3 and J usage is TRBJ2-7; TRBD2 matches at 7 bases. Germline CDR1 MNHEY, CDR2 SVGEGT. This CDR3 comprises 13 residues. After removal of 2 bases from V and 2 bases from J, the junction contained 0 bases not matched to a gene. CDR3 residues: CASSYGTTYEQYF. CDR3 DNA: TGTGCCAGCAGTTACGGGACTACCTACGAGCAGTACTTC.

This chain links TRBV15 with TRBJ1-2; D is possibly TRBD1 (6 bases). CDR3 size: 14 residues. V lost 1 base, J lost 4 bases, and 10 bases lay in between. Germline V gene data show CDR1 as LNHNV and CDR2 as YYDKDF (reference sequence). The CDR3 loop is CATSRGKGVYGYTF. For the CDR3, the DNA is TGTGCCACCAGCAGAGGGAAGGGGGTCTATGGCTACACCTTC.

In this sample, this clone turned up once. This chain uses TRBV19 with TRBJ1-4, with a weak D call TRBD1 (5 bases). Germline lookup yields CDR1 LNHDA and CDR2 SQIVND (reference sequence). The V gene lost 0 bases and the J gene lost 13 bases, with 12 bases spanning the gap. This CDR3 is built from 13 residues. The CDR3 reads CASSIDRGSVLFF. For the CDR3, the DNA is TGTGCCAGTAGTATAGATAGGGGAAGCGTACTGTTTTTT.

The chain is built from TRBV6-4 and TRBJ2-1; 13 bases map to TRBD2. The CDR3 spans 15 residues. V gave up 3 bases and J gave up 4 bases; unmatched junction bases: 0. Germline CDR1 is MRHNA and CDR2 is SNTAGT. CDR3 sequence: CASSETSGGYNEQFF. CDR3 bases: TGTGCCAGCAGTGAGACTAGCGGGGGGTACAATGAGCAGTTCTTC.

The chain has TRBV5-6 and TRBJ1-5; TRBD1 might be the D (6 bases). CDR3 size: 14 residues. Trimming shortened V by 4 bases and J by 6 bases, and 14 bases separated the two germline ends. Germline V gene lookup returns CDR1 SGHDT and CDR2 YYEEEE. Here the CDR3 reads CASSLQGIGQPQHF. Written as DNA, the CDR3 is TGTGCCAGCAGCCTACAGGGAATCGGTCAGCCCCAGCATTTT.

The rearrangement joins TRBV19 to TRBJ2-7; TRBD1 might be the D (6 bases). The germline gives CDR1 LNHDA, CDR2 SQIVND (reference sequence). This CDR3 spans 14 amino acids. The germline V and J ends were trimmed by 8 bases and 1 base, with 15 bases remaining between them. In DNA, the CDR3 is TGTGCCAGTGGCAGGGGCTTTTCTTCCTACGAGCAGTACTTC. This gives the protein CASGRGFSSYEQYF.

Only a few counts were recorded for this clone. A junction end diverges from the germline sequence, so it may reflect a read error. The genes are TRBV7-3 and TRBJ1-1, with D unresolved. The CDR3 totals 15 residues. CDR1 and CDR2 (germline): SGHTA, FQGTGA. The CDR3 DNA follows: TGTGCCAGCAGCCTAACCCCACATATGAACACTGAAGCTTTCTTT. This codes for CASSLTPHMNTEAFF.

This clone showed up many times. The V gene is TRBV7-9, the J gene TRBJ1-1; maybe TRBD1 (5 bases). In germline, CDR1 is SEHNR, CDR2 FQNEAQ (reference sequence). Trimming left V 5 bases short and J 6 bases short, with 19 bases between. CDR3 length equals 15 residues. The CDR3, as DNA: TGTGCCAGCAGCCGAACCGCAGGGTATGGCGCTGAAGCTTTCTTT. Its translation is CASSRTAGYGAEAFF.

The rearrangement links TRBV5-6 to TRBJ2-5; the D gene is possibly TRBD1 (6 bases). Trimming stripped 2 bases from V and 5 bases from J, with 16 bases between. The germline V gene encodes CDR1 SGHDT and CDR2 YYEEEE. The CDR3 is 15 amino acids. DNA for the CDR3: TGTGCCAGCAGCTTATATCCAGGGGCAGGGGAGACCCAGTACTTC. Translated: CASSLYPGAGETQYF.